These 19 T cell receptor beta chains were sequenced from one sample in a study of T-cell reconstitution after alpha-beta-depleted transplantation in children. The authors prepared the TCRbeta library with unique molecular identifiers. One entry per CDR3 protein results from TCRdb running MiXCR on the PCR reads. The table shows approximately 430,000 distinct CDR3 sequences, with under 20% occurring only once. Source: PBMCs, mostly from graft donor cells, taken 360 days after TCRalphabeta/CD19-depleted stem cell transplant. Every receptor here comes from a boy younger than two who had a stem cell transplant for Wiskott-Aldrich syndrome, so the T cells may come from the graft donor.

Only a few counts were recorded for this clonotype. V is TRBV3-1 and J is TRBJ2-1, with D perhaps assigned TRBD1 or TRBD2 (6 bases each). The CDR3 runs to 15 residues. Per germline, CDR1 LGHDT and CDR2 YNNKEL (reference sequence). V lost 6 bases, J lost 4 bases, and 16 bases lay in between. This CDR3 is CASSPRRRGYNEQFF. The CDR3 region has the DNA TGTGCCAGCAGTCCCAGACGGAGGGGGTACAATGAGCAGTTCTTC.

The chain joins TRBV11-2 to TRBJ2-6; 7 bases line up with TRBD1. There are 16 residues in the CDR3. Germline-derived CDR1 and CDR2 are SGHAT and FQNNGV. With V trimmed by 6 bases and J by 2 bases, 7 bases remained unmatched. CDR3 coding DNA: TGTGCCAGCAGGAGATTGACAGGGACTGGGGCCAACGTCCTGACTTTC. Its translation is CASRRLTGTGANVLTF.

The genes are TRBV30 and TRBJ1-1; D gene unclear. The CDR3 consists of 10 residues. Trimming removed 7 bases at V and 7 bases at J, with 10 bases between. Per germline, CDR1 GTSNPN and CDR2 SVGIG (reference sequence). The CDR3 loop is CAYGLGEAFF. Written as DNA, the CDR3 is TGTGCCTACGGACTCGGTGAAGCTTTCTTT.

The chain carries TRBV4-2 and TRBJ2-1; the match to TRBD2 covers 9 bases. CDR1 and CDR2 from the germline V gene are LGHNA and YNFKEQ. The CDR3 sequence is 15 residues long. The J segment lost 6 bases and the V segment lost 3 bases, leaving 6 bases of the junction unmatched. For the CDR3, the DNA is TGTGCCAGCAGCCACATAGCGGGAGAAGTCAATGAGCAGTTCTTC. This encodes CASSHIAGEVNEQFF.

The chain joins TRBV12-3 or TRBV12-4 to TRBJ1-1; no reliable D call. The CDR3 sequence is 13 residues long. With 7 bases removed from V and 4 bases from J, the gap between germline ends came to 13 bases. The CDR3 region has the DNA TGTGCCAGCACCTTCCTCGGAGGCACTGAAGCTTTCTTT. This codes for CASTFLGGTEAFF.

The table lists this clonotype with a count of one. The gene calls are TRBV20-1 and TRBJ2-1; D is perhaps TRBD1 or TRBD2 (5 bases each). CDR3 length: 14 residues. Trimming cost V 6 bases and J 0 bases, with 12 bases left between them. Germline CDR1 and CDR2: DFQATT and SNEGSKA (reference sequence). CDR3 bases: TGCAGTGCAGAGGGGTGTAGCTCCTACAATGAGCAGTTCTTC. Its protein product is CSAEGCSSYNEQFF.

This chain links TRBV24-1 with TRBJ2-2, with D maybe TRBD1 (6 bases). Per the germline V gene, CDR1 is KGHDR and CDR2 is SFDVKD. Deletions cut 5 bases from V and 4 bases from J, with 10 bases between. The CDR3 runs to 14 residues. In DNA, the CDR3 is TGTGCCACCAGTGGGACAGCGCCCACCGGGGAGCTGTTTTTT. It codes for CATSGTAPTGELFF.

The CDR3 DNA is TGTGCCAGCAGCTACAATAGTAACACTGAAGCTTTCTTT. Its translation is CASSYNSNTEAFF. This sequence joins TRBV7-6 and TRBJ1-1, with no clear D. Germline lookup yields CDR1 SGHVS and CDR2 FNYEAQ. The CDR3 is made up of 13 amino acids. Deletions cut 4 bases from V and 2 bases from J, with 8 bases between.

The CDR3 sequence: CASRDTGTTYEQYF. For the CDR3, the DNA is TGTGCCAGCCGCGATACCGGGACTACCTACGAGCAGTACTTC. This sequence joins TRBV27 and TRBJ2-7, with 7 bases fitting TRBD2. J was trimmed by 2 bases and V by 8 bases; bases with no gene match: 9. Germline CDR1 is MNHEY and CDR2 is SMNVEV (reference sequence). There are 14 residues in the CDR3.

This chain uses TRBV20-1 with TRBJ1-1, with 7 bases that match TRBD1. V dropped 2 bases and J dropped 8; count of bases not matched to a gene: 8. This CDR3 comprises 13 residues. Germline values: CDR1 DFQATT, CDR2 SNEGSKA (reference sequence). The CDR3 DNA is TGCAGTGCTAGATCTGTCGCACAGGGGGAAGCTTTCTTT. This gives the protein CSARSVAQGEAFF.

This chain connects TRBV29-1 to TRBJ2-7; D might be TRBD1 (5 bases). V shed 4 bases and J shed 3 bases, with 10 bases lying between them. The CDR3 has 12 residues. Germline V gene data show CDR1 as SQVTM and CDR2 as ANQGSEA. Here the CDR3 reads CSVAGRGYEQYF. The CDR3 region has the DNA TGCAGCGTTGCCGGTAGGGGCTACGAGCAGTACTTC.

This clonotype has only a few counts. The chain combines TRBV4-2 with TRBJ2-7; 8 bases are shared with TRBD1. CDR3 length: 15 amino acids. With V trimmed by 6 bases and J by 4 bases, 11 bases remained unmatched. The V gene's germline CDR1 is LGHNA and CDR2 YNFKEQ. The chain's CDR3 is CASREPDRGSYEQYF. The CDR3 nucleotides read TGTGCCAGCAGGGAACCCGACAGGGGAAGTTACGAGCAGTACTTC.

V usage is TRBV28 and J usage is TRBJ2-3, with a possible D match to TRBD2 (5 bases). CDR3 length equals 16 residues. Germline V gene data show CDR1 as MDHEN and CDR2 as SYDVKM. V lost 3 bases, J lost 2 bases, and 15 bases lay in between. As DNA, the CDR3 is TGTGCCAGCAGTTTGGGAGCCGCCAGCTTCACAGATACGCAGTATTTT. Translated, it gives CASSLGAASFTDTQYF.

This clonotype was detected a few times. The rearrangement joins TRBV29-1 to TRBJ2-1; 9 bases line up with TRBD2. In germline, CDR1 is SQVTM, CDR2 ANQGSEA. This CDR3 has 15 amino acids. The V segment lost 7 bases and the J segment 6 bases; nucleotides outside the gene matches: 13. CDR3 amino acids: CSASRGTSRLNEQFF. For the CDR3, the DNA is TGCAGCGCCTCGAGGGGGACTAGCAGACTCAATGAGCAGTTCTTC.

This clonotype has more than one count but fewer than ten. The chain combines TRBV20-1 with TRBJ1-1; D possibly corresponds to TRBD1 (6 bases). CDR1 DFQATT and CDR2 SNEGSKA come from the germline V gene (reference sequence). With 2 bases removed from V and 8 bases from J, the gap between germline ends came to 15 bases. CDR3 length: 13 amino acids. The CDR3 sequence: CSARRVQGIEAFF. The CDR3 coding sequence is TGCAGTGCTAGAAGAGTCCAGGGGATAGAAGCTTTCTTT.

The rearrangement joins TRBV7-8 to TRBJ2-7, with D tentatively TRBD1 (5 bases). The V end was cut by 5 bases, the J end by 1 base, with 12 bases between. CDR3 length: 14 amino acids. The germline V gene has CDR1 SGHVS and CDR2 FQNEAQ. The CDR3 DNA sequence: TGTGCCAGCAGCACCCAGACAGTTTCCTACGAGCAGTACTTC. Translated: CASSTQTVSYEQYF.

V is TRBV7-2 and J is TRBJ2-3; the D gene is possibly TRBD1 (6 bases). Trimming stripped 5 bases from V and 1 base from J, with 10 bases between. CDR1 SGHTA and CDR2 FQGNSA come from the germline V gene. CDR3 length: 14 amino acids. The CDR3 is CASSQNRGTDTQYF. The CDR3 DNA reads TGTGCCAGCAGCCAAAACAGGGGCACAGATACGCAGTATTTT.

V usage is TRBV7-6 and J usage is TRBJ2-5, with 12 nucleotides matching TRBD2. From germline, CDR1 is SGHVS and CDR2 FNYEAQ. The J segment lost 9 bases and the V segment lost 5 bases, leaving 4 bases of the junction unmatched. This CDR3 comprises 13 residues. This CDR3 is CASSASGRVSQYF. The CDR3 nucleotides read TGTGCCAGCAGCGCTAGCGGGAGGGTGTCCCAGTACTTC.

This rearrangement joins TRBV18 to TRBJ2-1, with 10 bases identical to TRBD2. V gave up 4 bases and J gave up 11 bases; unmatched junction bases: 5. The CDR3 has 13 residues. Germline CDR1 is KGHSH and CDR2 is LQKENI. In nucleotides, the CDR3 is TGTGCCAGCTCACTCTCGGGACTAGCGAAGCAGTTCTTC. The encoded protein is CASSLSGLAKQFF. Combining the CDR3 with reference TRBV18 and TRBJ2-1 gives the whole variable domain NAGVMQNPRHLVRRRGQEARLRCSPMKGHSHVYWYRQLPEEGLKFMVYLQKENIIDESGMPKERFSAEFPKEGPSILRIQQVVRGDSAAYFCASSLSGLAKQFFGPGTRLTVL.